This T cell receptor beta chain originates from a study of blood T cell repertoires in COVID-19. Study processing details: Nucleated cell number was recorded as an estimate derived from reference gene primer amplification. Produced via immunoSEQ multiplex PCR; TCRdb's table is partial and in-frame only. For V, J and clone size, that table is used; D and trimming come from the DNA. The table lists hundreds of thousands of clones, about 85% of them singletons. V lost 4 bases to trimming and J lost 5 bases, with 10 bases between them. Germline V lookup: CDR1 SNHLY, CDR2 FYNNEI. This CDR3 region has 13 residues.

The genes are TRBV2 and TRBJ2-3; TRBD2 might be the D (5 bases). This TCR was sampled from a woman aged 50 to 60 who had recovered from COVID-19. The source material was PBMCs or T cells enriched from blood (not recorded which). The CDR3 coding sequence is TGTGCCAGCAGTGTCCTAGAGGGAGATACGCAGTATTTT. Its translation: CASSVLEGDTQYF.